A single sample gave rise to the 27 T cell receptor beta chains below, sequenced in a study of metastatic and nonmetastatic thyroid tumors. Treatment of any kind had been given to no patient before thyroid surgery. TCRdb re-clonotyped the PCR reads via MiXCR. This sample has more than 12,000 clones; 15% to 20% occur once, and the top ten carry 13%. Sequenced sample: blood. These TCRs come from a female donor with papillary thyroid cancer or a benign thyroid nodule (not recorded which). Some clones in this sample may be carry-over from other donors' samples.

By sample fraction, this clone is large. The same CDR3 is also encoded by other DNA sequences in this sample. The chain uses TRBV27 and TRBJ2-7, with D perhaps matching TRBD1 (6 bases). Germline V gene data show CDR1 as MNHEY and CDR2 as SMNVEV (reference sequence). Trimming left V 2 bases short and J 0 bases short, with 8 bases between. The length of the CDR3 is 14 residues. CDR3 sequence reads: CASSLRDTSYEQYF. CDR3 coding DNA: TGTGCCAGCAGTTTACGGGACACCTCCTACGAGCAGTACTTC.

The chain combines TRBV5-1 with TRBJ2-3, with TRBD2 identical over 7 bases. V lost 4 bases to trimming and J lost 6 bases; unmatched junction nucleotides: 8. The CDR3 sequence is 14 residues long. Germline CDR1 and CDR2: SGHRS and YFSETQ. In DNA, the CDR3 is TGCGCCAGCAGCGTGGAGCGGGGTGGGGATACGCAGTATTTT. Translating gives CASSVERGGDTQYF.

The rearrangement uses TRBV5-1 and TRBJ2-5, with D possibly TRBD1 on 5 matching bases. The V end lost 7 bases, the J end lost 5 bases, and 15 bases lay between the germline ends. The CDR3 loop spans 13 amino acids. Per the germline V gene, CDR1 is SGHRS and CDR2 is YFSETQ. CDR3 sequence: CASCPGMAETQYF. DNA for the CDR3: TGCGCCAGCTGCCCAGGGATGGCGGAGACCCAGTACTTC.

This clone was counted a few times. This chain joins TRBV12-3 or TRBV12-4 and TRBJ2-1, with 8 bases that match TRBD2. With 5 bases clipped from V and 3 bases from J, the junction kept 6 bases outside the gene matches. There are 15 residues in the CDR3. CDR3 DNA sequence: TGTGCCAGCAGTCTTGGTAGCGGGGTCTACAATGAGCAGTTCTTC. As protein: CASSLGSGVYNEQFF.

The CDR3 bases are TGTGCCAGCAGCCTAGGGACAGTCATGGGGGGGGGAACCTACGAGCAGTACTTC. Protein product: CASSLGTVMGGGTYEQYF. The rearrangement links TRBV7-8 to TRBJ2-7; tentatively, D is TRBD1 or TRBD2 (7 bases each). V lost 5 bases, J lost 2 bases, and 25 bases lay in between. CDR1 is SGHVS, CDR2 FQNEAQ, per germline. The CDR3 totals 18 residues.

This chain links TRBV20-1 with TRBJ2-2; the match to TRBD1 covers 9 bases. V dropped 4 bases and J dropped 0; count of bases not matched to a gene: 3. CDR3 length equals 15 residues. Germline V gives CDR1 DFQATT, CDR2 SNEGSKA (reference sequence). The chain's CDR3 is CSAMTGGSNTGELFF. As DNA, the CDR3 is TGCAGTGCTATGACAGGGGGTTCGAACACCGGGGAGCTGTTTTTT.

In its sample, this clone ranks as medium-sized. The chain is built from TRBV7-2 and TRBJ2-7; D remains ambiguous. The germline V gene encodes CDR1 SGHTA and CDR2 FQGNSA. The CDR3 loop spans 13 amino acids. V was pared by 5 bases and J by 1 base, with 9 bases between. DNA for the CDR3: TGTGCCAGCAGCCAAACCTATTCCTACGAGCAGTACTTC. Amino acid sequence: CASSQTYSYEQYF.

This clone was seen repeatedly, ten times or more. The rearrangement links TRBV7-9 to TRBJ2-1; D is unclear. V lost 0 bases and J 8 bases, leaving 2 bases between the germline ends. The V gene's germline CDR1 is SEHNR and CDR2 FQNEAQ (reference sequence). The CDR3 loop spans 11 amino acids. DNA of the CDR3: TGTGCCAGCAGCTTAGCCCATGAGCAGTTCTTC. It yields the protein CASSLAHEQFF.

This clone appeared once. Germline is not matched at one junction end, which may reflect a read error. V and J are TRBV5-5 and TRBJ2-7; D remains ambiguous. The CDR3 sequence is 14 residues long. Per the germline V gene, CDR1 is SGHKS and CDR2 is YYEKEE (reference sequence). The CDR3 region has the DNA TGTGCCAACAGCTTCGGCCGGTACTCCTACGAGCAGTACTTC. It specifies CANSFGRYSYEQYF.

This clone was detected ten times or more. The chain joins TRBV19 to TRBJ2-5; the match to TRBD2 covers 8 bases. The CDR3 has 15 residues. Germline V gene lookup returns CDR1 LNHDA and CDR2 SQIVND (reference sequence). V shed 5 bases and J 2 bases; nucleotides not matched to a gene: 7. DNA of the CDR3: TGTGCCAGTAGTCGCTCGGCGGGAGGTCAAGAGACCCAGTACTTC. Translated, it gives CASSRSAGGQETQYF.

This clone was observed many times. The CDR3 bases are TGTGCCAGCAGCCCCCGACAGGGGGCTGAATCTGGGGCCAACGTCCTGACTTTC. This sequence encodes CASSPRQGAESGANVLTF. V usage is TRBV3-1 and J usage is TRBJ2-6; 10 nucleotides align to TRBD1. The V gene end was trimmed by 4 bases and the J gene end by 1 base; junction bases not matched to a gene: 7. CDR3 length equals 18 residues. Germline-derived CDR1 and CDR2 are LGHDT and YNNKEL (reference sequence). The full variable domain, in which reference TRBV3-1 and TRBJ2-6 provide the parts outside the CDR3, is DTAVSQTPKYLVTQMGNDKSIKCEQNLGHDTMYWYKQDSKKFLKIMFSYNNKELIINETVPNRFSPKSPDKAHLNLHINSLELGDSAVYFCASSPRQGAESGANVLTFGAGSRLTVL.

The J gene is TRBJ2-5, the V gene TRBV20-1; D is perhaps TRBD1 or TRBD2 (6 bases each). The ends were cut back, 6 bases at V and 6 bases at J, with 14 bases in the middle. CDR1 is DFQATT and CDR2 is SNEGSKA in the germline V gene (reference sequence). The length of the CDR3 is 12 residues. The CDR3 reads CSAEWGAQTQYF. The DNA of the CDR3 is TGCAGTGCAGAGTGGGGGGCGCAGACCCAGTACTTC.

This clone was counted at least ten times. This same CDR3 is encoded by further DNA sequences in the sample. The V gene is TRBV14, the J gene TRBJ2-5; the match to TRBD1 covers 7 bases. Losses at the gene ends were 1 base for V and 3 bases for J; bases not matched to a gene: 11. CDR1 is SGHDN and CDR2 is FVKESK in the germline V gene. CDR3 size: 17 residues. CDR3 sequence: CASSQGTWTGFKETQYF. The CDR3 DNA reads TGTGCCAGCAGCCAAGGCACCTGGACAGGCTTTAAAGAGACCCAGTACTTC.

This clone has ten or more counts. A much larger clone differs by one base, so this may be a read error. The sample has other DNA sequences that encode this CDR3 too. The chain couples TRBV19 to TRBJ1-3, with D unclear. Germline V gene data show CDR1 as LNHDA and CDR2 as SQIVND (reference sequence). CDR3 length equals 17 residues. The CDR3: CASSIFSDAISGNTIYF. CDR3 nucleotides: TGTGCCAGTAGTATATTCTCGGACGCCATCTCTGGGAACACCATATATTTT.

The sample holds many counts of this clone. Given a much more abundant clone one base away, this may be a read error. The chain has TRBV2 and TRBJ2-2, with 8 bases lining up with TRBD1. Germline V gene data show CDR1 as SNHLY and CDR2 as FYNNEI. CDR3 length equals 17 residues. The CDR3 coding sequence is TGTGCCAGCAGAGAACGAATAGGGACAGGTATCGGCGGGGAGCTGGTTTTT. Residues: CASRERIGTGIGGELVF.

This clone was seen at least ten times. CDR3 nucleotides: TGCGCCAGCAGCTTGGTCGGCGTAAGCTCCTACAATGAGCAGTTCTTC. Translation: CASSLVGVSSYNEQFF. V usage is TRBV5-1 and J usage is TRBJ2-1; no definite D call. Trimming cost V 0 bases and J 0 bases, with 10 bases left between them. The CDR3 spans 16 residues. Looked up from germline, CDR1 is SGHRS and CDR2 is YFSETQ. Full variable domain (rest looked up from reference TRBV5-1 and TRBJ2-1): KAGVTQTPRYLIKTRGQQVTLSCSPISGHRSVSWYQQTPGQGLQFLFEYFSETQRNKGNFPGRFSGRQFSNSRSEMNVSTLELGDSALYLCASSLVGVSSYNEQFFGPGTRLTVL.

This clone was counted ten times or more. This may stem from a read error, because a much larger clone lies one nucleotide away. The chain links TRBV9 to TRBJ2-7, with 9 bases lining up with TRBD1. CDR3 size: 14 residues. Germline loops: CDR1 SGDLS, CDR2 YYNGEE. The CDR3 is CASSQRDRAYEQHF. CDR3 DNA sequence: TGTGCCAGCAGCCAGCGGGACAGGGCCTACGAGCAGCACTTC.

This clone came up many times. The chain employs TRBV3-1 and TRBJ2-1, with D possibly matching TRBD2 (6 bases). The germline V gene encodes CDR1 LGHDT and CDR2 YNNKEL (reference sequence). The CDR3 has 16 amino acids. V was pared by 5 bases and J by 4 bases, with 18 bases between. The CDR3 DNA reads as TGTGCCAGCAGCTGGGACCGGTCCCGGGGGTACAATGAGCAGTTCTTC. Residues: CASSWDRSRGYNEQFF.

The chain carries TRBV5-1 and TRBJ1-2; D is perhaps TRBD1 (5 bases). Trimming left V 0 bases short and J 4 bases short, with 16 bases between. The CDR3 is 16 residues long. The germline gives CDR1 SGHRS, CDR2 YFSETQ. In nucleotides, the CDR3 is TGCGCCAGCAGCTTGGGGGGGACCGGGACGGGCTATGGCTACACCTTC. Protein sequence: CASSLGGTGTGYGYTF. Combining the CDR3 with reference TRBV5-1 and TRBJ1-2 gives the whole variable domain KAGVTQTPRYLIKTRGQQVTLSCSPISGHRSVSWYQQTPGQGLQFLFEYFSETQRNKGNFPGRFSGRQFSNSRSEMNVSTLELGDSALYLCASSLGGTGTGYGYTFGSGTRLTVV.

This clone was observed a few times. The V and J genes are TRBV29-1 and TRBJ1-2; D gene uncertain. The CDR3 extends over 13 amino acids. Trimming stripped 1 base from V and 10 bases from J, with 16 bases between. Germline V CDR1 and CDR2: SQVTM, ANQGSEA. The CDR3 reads CSVEAWRVSVYTF. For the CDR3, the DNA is TGCAGCGTTGAAGCATGGAGGGTCTCTGTCTACACCTTC.

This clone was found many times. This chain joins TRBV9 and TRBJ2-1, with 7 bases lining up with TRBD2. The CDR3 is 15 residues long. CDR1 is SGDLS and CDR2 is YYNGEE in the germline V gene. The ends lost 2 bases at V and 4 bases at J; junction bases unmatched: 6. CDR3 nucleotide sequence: TGTGCCAGCAGCGTTTCGGGGGGTCTTTACAATGAGCAGTTCTTC. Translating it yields CASSVSGGLYNEQFF.

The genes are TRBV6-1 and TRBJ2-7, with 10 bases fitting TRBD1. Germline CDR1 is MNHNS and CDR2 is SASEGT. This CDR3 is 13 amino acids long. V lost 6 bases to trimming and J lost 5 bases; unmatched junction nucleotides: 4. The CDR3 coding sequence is TGTGCCAGCAGCCGGGACAGGGGCCACGAGCAGTACTTC. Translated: CASSRDRGHEQYF.

The CDR3 loop is CSAIRDRGHRQYF. CDR3 nucleotides: TGCAGTGCTATCCGGGACAGGGGTCATCGGCAGTACTTC. The V gene is TRBV20-1, the J gene TRBJ2-7, with TRBD1 matching over 10 bases. The junction had 9 bases not matched to a gene; V was cut back by 4 bases and J by 9 bases. Per germline, CDR1 DFQATT and CDR2 SNEGSKA (reference sequence). The CDR3 is 13 residues long.

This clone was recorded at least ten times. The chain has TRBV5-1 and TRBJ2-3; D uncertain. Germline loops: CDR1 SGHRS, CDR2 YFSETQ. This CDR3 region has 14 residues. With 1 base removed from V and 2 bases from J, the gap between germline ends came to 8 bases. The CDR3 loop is CASSLSGYTDTQYF. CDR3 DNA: TGCGCCAGCAGCTTGTCGGGTTACACAGATACGCAGTATTTT. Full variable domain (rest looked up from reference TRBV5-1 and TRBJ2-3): KAGVTQTPRYLIKTRGQQVTLSCSPISGHRSVSWYQQTPGQGLQFLFEYFSETQRNKGNFPGRFSGRQFSNSRSEMNVSTLELGDSALYLCASSLSGYTDTQYFGPGTRLTVL.

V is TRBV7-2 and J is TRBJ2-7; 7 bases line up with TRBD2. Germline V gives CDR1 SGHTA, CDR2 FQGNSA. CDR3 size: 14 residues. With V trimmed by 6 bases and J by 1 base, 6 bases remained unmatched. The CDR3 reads CASRPGGGSYEQYF. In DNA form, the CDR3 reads TGTGCCAGCAGACCTGGCGGGGGATCCTACGAGCAGTACTTC. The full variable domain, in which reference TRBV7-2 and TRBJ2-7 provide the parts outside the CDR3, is GAGVSQSPSNKVTEKGKDVELRCDPISGHTALYWYRQSLGQGLEFLIYFQGNSAPDKSGLPSDRFSAERTGGSVSTLTIQRTQQEDSAVYLCASRPGGGSYEQYFGPGTRLTVT.

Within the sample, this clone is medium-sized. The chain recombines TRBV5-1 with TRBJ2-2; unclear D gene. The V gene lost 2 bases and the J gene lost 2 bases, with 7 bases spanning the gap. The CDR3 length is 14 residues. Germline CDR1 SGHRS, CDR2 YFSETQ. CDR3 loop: CASSFLGNTGELFF. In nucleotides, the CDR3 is TGCGCCAGCAGCTTCCTCGGAAACACCGGGGAGCTGTTTTTT.

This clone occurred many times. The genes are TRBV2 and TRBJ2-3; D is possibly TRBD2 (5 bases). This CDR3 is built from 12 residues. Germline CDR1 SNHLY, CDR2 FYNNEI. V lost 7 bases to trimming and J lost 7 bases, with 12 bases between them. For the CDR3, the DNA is TGTGCCAGCACGGAGACTATACATACGCAGTATTTT. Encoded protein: CASTETIHTQYF.